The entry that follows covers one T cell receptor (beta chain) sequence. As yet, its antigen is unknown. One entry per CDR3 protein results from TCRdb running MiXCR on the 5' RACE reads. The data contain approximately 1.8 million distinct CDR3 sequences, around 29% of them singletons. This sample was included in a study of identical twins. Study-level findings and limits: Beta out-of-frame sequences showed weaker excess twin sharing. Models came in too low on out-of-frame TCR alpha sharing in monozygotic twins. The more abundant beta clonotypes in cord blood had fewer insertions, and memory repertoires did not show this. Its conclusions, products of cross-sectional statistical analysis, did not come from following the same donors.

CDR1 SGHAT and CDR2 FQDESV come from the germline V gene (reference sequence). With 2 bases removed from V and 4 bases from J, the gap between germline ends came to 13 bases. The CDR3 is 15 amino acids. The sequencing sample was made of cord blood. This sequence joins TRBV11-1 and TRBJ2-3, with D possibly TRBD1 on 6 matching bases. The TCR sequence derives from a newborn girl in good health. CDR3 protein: CASSLKGWGPDTQYF. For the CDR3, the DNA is TGTGCCAGCAGCTTAAAAGGATGGGGGCCAGATACGCAGTATTTT.